The 25 T cell receptor beta chains reported below all come from one sample, sequenced in a study of blood T cell repertoires in COVID-19. Sequencing used immunoSEQ multiplex PCR; TCRdb keeps in-frame clones, though not all of them. The sample yields approximately 160,000 clones, 70% to 85% seen once. Material: peripheral blood. These receptors all stem from a woman in her fifties or sixties in a cohort sampled during active or convalescent COVID-19.

This clone occurred once. This chain connects TRBV28 to TRBJ2-2; maybe TRBD2 (6 bases). The CDR3 covers 17 residues. Deletions cut 3 bases from V and 0 bases from J, with 14 bases between. CDR1 and CDR2 from the germline V gene are MDHEN and SYDVKM. The CDR3 bases are TGTGCCAGCAGTTTTAGTTTATCGGGGGCGAACACCGGGGAGCTGTTTTTT. Translated: CASSFSLSGANTGELFF.

This chain links TRBV6-2 or TRBV6-3 with TRBJ2-5; D not resolved. The germline V and J ends were trimmed by 2 bases and 1 base, with 11 bases remaining between them. CDR3 length: 15 amino acids. The germline V gene has CDR1 MNHEY and CDR2 SVGEGT. This CDR3 reads CASSYRRGLQETQYF. The CDR3 DNA is TGTGCCAGCAGTTACCGTCGAGGCCTCCAAGAGACCCAGTACTTC.

The chain is built from TRBV11-2 and TRBJ1-2; D not certain. Trimming removed 10 bases from V and 4 bases from J, with 16 bases in between. There are 13 residues in the CDR3. Germline values: CDR1 SGHAT, CDR2 FQNNGV. Written as DNA, the CDR3 is TGTGCCACCCGAGCACTAACAACCTATGGCTACACCTTC. It yields the protein CATRALTTYGYTF.

CDR3 sequence reads: CASSILLTGVNEQFF. For the CDR3, the DNA is TGTGCCAGTAGTATCCTACTGACAGGGGTCAATGAGCAGTTCTTC. The chain uses TRBV19 and TRBJ2-1, with 8 bases lining up with TRBD1. Germline V gene data show CDR1 as LNHDA and CDR2 as SQIVND (reference sequence). This CDR3 has 15 residues. The ends lost 3 bases at V and 6 bases at J; junction bases unmatched: 7.

V and J are TRBV6-5 and TRBJ1-2; D perhaps matches TRBD1 (6 bases). The CDR3 has 14 residues. The V gene's germline CDR1 is MNHEY and CDR2 SVGAGI. Trimming took 6 bases from V and 3 from J, leaving 14 bases between them. The CDR3 protein is CASRADRKDYGYTF. As DNA, the CDR3 is TGTGCCAGCAGGGCAGACAGGAAGGACTATGGCTACACCTTC.

V and J are TRBV19 and TRBJ2-2; 10 bases agree with TRBD2. J was trimmed by 4 bases and V by 3 bases; bases with no gene match: 14. Germline assignment: CDR1 LNHDA and CDR2 SQIVND (reference sequence). CDR3 length equals 19 residues. This CDR3 reads CASSIGRASGGWGTGELFF. The CDR3 nucleotides read TGTGCCAGTAGTATTGGTCGGGCTAGCGGGGGTTGGGGCACCGGGGAGCTGTTTTTT.

This clone has just one count. The chain employs TRBV7-9 and TRBJ1-5, with 7 bases that match TRBD1. V lost 5 bases, J lost 0 bases, and 4 bases stayed unmatched. The CDR3 extends over 15 amino acids. CDR1 SEHNR and CDR2 FQNEAQ come from the germline V gene (reference sequence). Written as DNA, the CDR3 is TGTGCCAGCAGCCCGGGACAGTATAGCAATCAGCCCCAGCATTTT. Protein: CASSPGQYSNQPQHF.

This chain connects TRBV6-5 to TRBJ2-1; D might be TRBD2 (5 bases). The CDR3 runs 16 residues. V gave up 2 bases and J gave up 0 bases, with 11 bases separating them. The germline CDR1 and CDR2 sequences are MNHEY and SVGAGI. The CDR3 region is CASSYLPGSSYNEQFF. CDR3 in DNA: TGTGCCAGCAGTTACCTTCCGGGGAGCTCCTACAATGAGCAGTTCTTC.

This chain connects TRBV3-1 (or the pseudogene TRBV3-2) to TRBJ1-3, with D possibly being TRBD1 (5 bases). This CDR3 is built from 14 residues. Germline V gene lookup returns CDR1 LGHDT and CDR2 YNNKEL (reference sequence). V was trimmed by 2 bases and J by 16 bases, leaving 21 bases between them. The CDR3 reads CASSQHLSTRDSYF. CDR3 nucleotides: TGTGCCAGCAGCCAACACCTCTCGACCCGGGACTCCTATTTT.

This clone was seen only a few times. This chain joins TRBV2 and TRBJ2-3; TRBD2 agrees at 12 bases. The CDR3 extends over 15 amino acids. The V gene end was trimmed by 6 bases and the J gene end by 2 bases; junction bases not matched to a gene: 3. Germline V CDR1 and CDR2: SNHLY, FYNNEI. The DNA of the CDR3 is TGTGCCAGCAGACGACTAGCGGGGGTCACAGATACGCAGTATTTT. As protein: CASRRLAGVTDTQYF.

The rearrangement joins TRBV29-1 to TRBJ1-1, with 12 bases aligning to TRBD1. The V segment lost 6 bases and the J segment 11 bases; nucleotides outside the gene matches: 7. This CDR3 spans 12 amino acids. Germline V CDR1 and CDR2: SQVTM, ANQGSEA. The CDR3 nucleotides are TGCAGCGTATCCGGGACAGGGGGCCGGGCTTTCTTT. As protein: CSVSGTGGRAFF. Variable domain in full (rest from reference TRBV29-1 and TRBJ1-1): SAVISQKPSRDICQRGTSLTIQCQVDSQVTMMFWYRQQPGQSLTLIATANQGSEATYESGFVIDKFPISRPNLTFSTLTVSNMSPEDSSIYLCSVSGTGGRAFFGQGTRLTVV.

The CDR3 region is CASSFPRGQIQETQYF. Written as DNA, the CDR3 is TGCGCCAGCAGCTTTCCCCGCGGACAGATCCAAGAGACCCAGTACTTC. The J gene is TRBJ2-5, the V gene TRBV5-1; D may be TRBD1 (6 bases). This CDR3 is built from 16 residues. Germline CDR1 SGHRS, CDR2 YFSETQ. Trimming took 2 bases from V and 1 from J, leaving 15 bases between them.

The rearrangement joins TRBV11-2 to TRBJ1-2; D is possibly TRBD1 (6 bases). V was pared by 2 bases and J by 5 bases, with 15 bases between. Germline V lookup: CDR1 SGHAT, CDR2 FQNNGV. The CDR3 length is 15 residues. CDR3 residues: CASSLTGGAPYGYTF. The CDR3 coding sequence is TGTGCCAGCAGCTTAACGGGGGGGGCGCCGTATGGCTACACCTTC.

The rearrangement uses TRBV10-3 and TRBJ2-7; 8 nucleotides agree with TRBD2. This CDR3 spans 14 amino acids. After removal of 4 bases from V and 9 bases from J, the junction contained 11 bases not matched to a gene. Looked up from germline, CDR1 is ENHRY and CDR2 is SYGVKD. CDR3 nucleotide sequence: TGTGCCATCAGTGCCGGTACGGCGGGACTAGGGCAGTACTTC. Translated: CAISAGTAGLGQYF.

The genes are TRBV2 and TRBJ2-7, with 7 bases identical to TRBD2. This CDR3 contains 17 residues. CDR1 and CDR2 (germline): SNHLY, FYNNEI. V gave up 4 bases and J gave up 2 bases; unmatched junction bases: 14. CDR3 residues: CASSVRPGGTYPYEQYF. CDR3 in DNA: TGTGCCAGCAGTGTACGTCCCGGGGGGACTTACCCCTACGAGCAGTACTTC.

This clone was detected a few times. In DNA, the CDR3 is TGTGCCAGTCAAACAGGGCGGATCGCTGGCTACACCTTC. Translated: CASQTGRIAGYTF. The J gene is TRBJ1-2, the V gene TRBV19, with D maybe TRBD1 (6 bases). Trimming took off 8 bases at V and 7 bases at J, with 17 bases between the two ends. This CDR3 comprises 13 residues. Per germline, CDR1 LNHDA and CDR2 SQIVND (reference sequence).

This clone was seen only a few times. The chain is built from TRBV5-4 and TRBJ1-2, with D perhaps TRBD1 (6 bases). Trimming stripped 4 bases from V and 4 bases from J, with 11 bases between. Germline V gives CDR1 SGHNT, CDR2 YYREEE (reference sequence). This CDR3 region has 13 residues. This CDR3 is CASSPGQLYGYTF. CDR3 nucleotides: TGTGCCAGCAGCCCTGGACAGCTCTATGGCTACACCTTC.

This chain links TRBV4-3 with TRBJ2-7; 7 positions agree with TRBD2. Per germline, CDR1 LGHNA and CDR2 YSLEER. V shed 2 bases and J 9 bases; nucleotides not matched to a gene: 25. The CDR3 has 19 residues. CDR3 sequence: CASSQRYGGTLLNHYRQYF. The DNA for the CDR3 is TGCGCCAGCAGCCAAAGGTACGGGGGGACCCTTTTGAATCACTATAGGCAGTACTTC.

The chain joins TRBV27 to TRBJ1-6; D gene unclear. Germline V gene data show CDR1 as MNHEY and CDR2 as SMNVEV (reference sequence). The CDR3 runs to 15 residues. Trimming took 4 bases from V and 8 from J, leaving 15 bases between them. CDR3 sequence: CASSWSNAEDSPLHF. CDR3 DNA sequence: TGTGCCAGCAGTTGGTCAAATGCTGAGGATTCACCCCTCCACTTT.

The chain employs TRBV6-2 or TRBV6-3 and TRBJ1-5; 9 nucleotides align to TRBD1. The CDR3 has 14 amino acids. With 5 bases clipped from V and 6 bases from J, the junction kept 5 bases outside the gene matches. Germline V gene sequence: CDR1 MNHEY, CDR2 SVGEGT. The CDR3 loop is CASSRQGETQPQHF. CDR3 coding DNA: TGTGCCAGCAGTCGACAGGGGGAGACTCAGCCCCAGCATTTT.

The V call is TRBV24-1, the J call TRBJ2-2, with 8 bases identical to TRBD1. CDR3 length: 17 residues. The J segment lost 4 bases and the V segment lost 4 bases, leaving 10 bases of the junction unmatched. CDR1 KGHDR and CDR2 SFDVKD come from the germline V gene. CDR3 DNA: TGTGCCACCAGTGACCACCGAGGACAGGGAGGCACCGGGGAGCTGTTTTTT. Amino acid sequence: CATSDHRGQGGTGELFF.

The chain joins TRBV11-1 to TRBJ1-1; 7 positions match TRBD1. This CDR3 is 16 amino acids long. Losses at the gene ends were 4 bases for V and 0 bases for J; bases not matched to a gene: 8. The germline CDR1 and CDR2 sequences are SGHAT and FQDESV (reference sequence). The CDR3 sequence: CASSSGQVIMNTEAFF. In DNA, the CDR3 is TGTGCCAGCAGCTCCGGACAGGTGATAATGAACACTGAAGCTTTCTTT.

The V call is TRBV24-1, the J call TRBJ1-2; 12 nucleotides agree with TRBD1. V shed 3 bases, J shed 8 bases, and the junction held 6 bases outside the gene matches. Germline CDR1 is KGHDR and CDR2 is SFDVKD. This CDR3 is built from 15 residues. In nucleotides, the CDR3 is TGTGCCACCAGTGATCCGGGACAGGGGGCGGACGGCTACACCTTC. It encodes CATSDPGQGADGYTF.

This clone was seen a handful of times. J is TRBJ1-6 and V is TRBV7-2; 7 bases are a match to TRBD1. The germline CDR1 and CDR2 sequences are SGHTA and FQGNSA. The junction had 1 base not matched to a gene; V was cut back by 3 bases and J by 5 bases. The CDR3 spans 14 residues. CDR3 coding DNA: TGTGCCAGCAGCTTGGGACAGAATAATTCACCCCTCCACTTT. This codes for CASSLGQNNSPLHF.

The chain joins TRBV7-2 to TRBJ1-4; tentative D call: TRBD1 (6 bases). The CDR3 sequence is 15 residues long. Germline V lookup: CDR1 SGHTA, CDR2 FQGNSA. Trimming left V 2 bases short and J 8 bases short, with 15 bases between. In DNA, the CDR3 is TGTGCCAGCAGCTTAATCGGCAGGGGAGTGGAAAAACTGTTTTTT. Translation gives CASSLIGRGVEKLFF. Using reference TRBV7-2 and TRBJ1-4 for the parts outside the CDR3, the full variable domain is GAGVSQSPSNKVTEKGKDVELRCDPISGHTALYWYRQSLGQGLEFLIYFQGNSAPDKSGLPSDRFSAERTGGSVSTLTIQRTQQEDSAVYLCASSLIGRGVEKLFFGSGTQLSVL.